A selection of T cell receptor beta chains follows, all from one sample in a study of blood T cell repertoires in COVID-19. The method was immunoSEQ multiplex PCR; TCRdb's version includes in-frame clones alone and lacks a portion of them. The sample has about 300,000 clones, just under 90% seen once. The sequencing sample was made of peripheral blood. Every receptor here comes from a woman between 45 and 65 years old with COVID-19, enrolled during active disease. CDR3s include the opening cysteine and the closing phenylalanine or tryptophan. The D gene is left open where the match is weak. Part of the rows lack a size; the others show once, few, many or a class for expanded clones.

NA	TRBV18	TRBJ2-3	NA	TGTGCCAGCTCTCTTTTTTTAGCGGAAAGCACAGATACGCAGTATTTT	CASSLFLAESTDTQYF
TRBD2	TRBV19	TRBJ2-7	NA	TGTGCCAGTAGTATCAGGTCTAGCGGGAGCAACGAGCAGTACTTC	CASSIRSSGSNEQYF
TRBD1	TRBV14	TRBJ2-7	NA	TGTGCCAGCAGCCCACAGGGGTACGAGCAGTACTTC	CASSPQGYEQYF
NA	TRBV11-2	TRBJ2-5	NA	TGTGCCAGCAGCCCAAGAGGGGACAAGGGCCAAGAGACCCAGTACTTC	CASSPRGDKGQETQYF
NA	TRBV4-2	TRBJ1-6	NA	TGTGCCAGCAGCCAAGATTCGCAGGGGTTGGGTTCACCCCTCCACTTT	CASSQDSQGLGSPLHF
TRBD1	TRBV5-5	TRBJ1-4	NA	TGTGCCAGCAGCAGAAGACAGGGGATAGATGAAAAACTGTTTTTT	CASSRRQGIDEKLFF
NA	TRBV19	TRBJ2-7	NA	TGTGCCAGTAGTAGGGCTAGCAGACTATACGAGCAGTACTTC	CASSRASRLYEQYF
NA	TRBV6-5	TRBJ1-1	few	TGTGCCAGCAGGGCGACACTGATGAACACTGAAGCTTTCTTT	CASRATLMNTEAFF
NA	TRBV18	TRBJ2-2	NA	TGTGCCAGCTCACCAAGCCAGGTCGCTGGTTCCGGGGAGCTGTTTTTT	CASSPSQVAGSGELFF
NA	TRBV2	TRBJ1-4	NA	TGTGCCAGCAGTGAAATATTTTTGCAGGGGTCTGAGTATGAAAAACTGTTTTTT	CASSEIFLQGSEYEKLFF
TRBD1	TRBV3-1/TRBV3-2	TRBJ2-4	NA	TGTGCCAGCAGCCAAGAAGGACTTGGGACAGGGGACATTCAGTACTTC	CASSQEGLGTGDIQYF
NA	TRBV19	TRBJ2-3	NA	TGTGCCAGTACCTTAAGACTAACCACAGATACGCAGTATTTT	CASTLRLTTDTQYF
NA	TRBV24-1	TRBJ1-2	NA	TGTGCCACCAGTGCGCCCGGGACACCCGTTGAACTCTATGGCTACACCTTC	CATSAPGTPVELYGYTF